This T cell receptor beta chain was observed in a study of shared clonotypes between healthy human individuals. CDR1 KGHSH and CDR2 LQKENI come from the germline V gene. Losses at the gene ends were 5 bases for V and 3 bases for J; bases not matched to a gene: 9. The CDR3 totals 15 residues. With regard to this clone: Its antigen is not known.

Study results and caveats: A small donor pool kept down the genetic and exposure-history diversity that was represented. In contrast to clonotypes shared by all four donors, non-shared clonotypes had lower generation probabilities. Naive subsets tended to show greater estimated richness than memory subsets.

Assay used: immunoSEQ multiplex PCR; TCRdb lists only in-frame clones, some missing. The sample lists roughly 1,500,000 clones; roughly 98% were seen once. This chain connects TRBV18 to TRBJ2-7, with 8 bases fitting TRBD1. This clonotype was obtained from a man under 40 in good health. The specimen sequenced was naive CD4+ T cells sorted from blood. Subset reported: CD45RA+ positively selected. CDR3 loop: CASSSTGDALYEQYF. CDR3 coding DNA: TGTGCCAGCTCATCGACAGGGGACGCCCTCTACGAGCAGTACTTC.